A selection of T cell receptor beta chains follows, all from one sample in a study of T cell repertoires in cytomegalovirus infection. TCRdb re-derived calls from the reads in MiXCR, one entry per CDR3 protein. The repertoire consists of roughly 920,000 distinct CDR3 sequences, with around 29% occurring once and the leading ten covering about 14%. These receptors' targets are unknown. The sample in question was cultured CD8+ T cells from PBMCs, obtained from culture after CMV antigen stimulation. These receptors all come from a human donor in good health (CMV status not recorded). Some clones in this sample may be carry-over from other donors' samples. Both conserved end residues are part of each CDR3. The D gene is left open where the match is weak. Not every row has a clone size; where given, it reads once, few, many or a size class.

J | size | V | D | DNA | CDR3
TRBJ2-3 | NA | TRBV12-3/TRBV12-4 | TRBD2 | TGTGCCAGCAGTCTGACTAGCGGGGGGTATCTTACGCAGTATTTT | CASSLTSGGYLTQYF
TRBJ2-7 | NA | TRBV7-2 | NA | TGTGCCAGCAGCTTATATAGCTCACCCTACGAGCAGTACTTC | CASSLYSSPYEQYF
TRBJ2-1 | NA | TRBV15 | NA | TGTACCACCAGCCCCCGCGACGGATACAATGAGCAGTTCTTC | CTTSPRDGYNEQFF
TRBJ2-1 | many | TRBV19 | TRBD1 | TGTGCCAGTAGGGCCGGGACAGGGGGGAACAATGAGCAGTTCTTC | CASRAGTGGNNEQFF
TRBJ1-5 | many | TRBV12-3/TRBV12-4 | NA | TGTGCCAGCAGATGGGGACAAGGGGCTGGAAATCAGCCCCAGCATTTT | CASRWGQGAGNQPQHF
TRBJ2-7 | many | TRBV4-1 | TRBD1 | TGCGCCAGCAGCCAAGGACAGGGGGCAACCGAGCAGTACTTC | CASSQGQGATEQYF
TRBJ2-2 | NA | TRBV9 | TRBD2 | TGTGCCAGCAGCGTACCTAGCGGGGCTACGAACACCGGGGAGCTGTTTTTT | CASSVPSGATNTGELFF
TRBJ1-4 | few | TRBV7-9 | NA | TGTGCCAGCAGCCGGACGGAAAATGAAAAACTGTTTTTT | CASSRTENEKLFF
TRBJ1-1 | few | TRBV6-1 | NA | TGTGCCACGGGCAGGGGCACTGAAGCTTTCTTT | CATGRGTEAFF
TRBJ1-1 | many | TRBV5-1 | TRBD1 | TGCGCCAGCAGCTTTGACGGACAGGGCGGCGCTGAAGCTTTCTTT | CASSFDGQGGAEAFF
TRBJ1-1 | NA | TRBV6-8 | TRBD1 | TGTGCCAGCAGCGACAGGGCCCCTGAAGCTTTCTTT | CASSDRAPEAFF
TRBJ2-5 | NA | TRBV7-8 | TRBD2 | TGTGCCAGCAGCTTAAGGACTAGCGGGGAACGGGAGACCCAGTACTTC | CASSLRTSGERETQYF
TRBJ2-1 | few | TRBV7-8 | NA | TGTGCCAGCAGCTTTGGCACCTACGGGGTCAATGAGCAGTTCTTC | CASSFGTYGVNEQFF
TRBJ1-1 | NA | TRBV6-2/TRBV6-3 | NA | TGTGCCAGCAGTTACCTCCTCAGGGGAGGAAACACTGAAGCTTTCTTT | CASSYLLRGGNTEAFF
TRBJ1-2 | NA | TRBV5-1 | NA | TGCGCCAGCAGCTTGGCCGTCGGGGAACAGGATGGCTACACCTTC | CASSLAVGEQDGYTF
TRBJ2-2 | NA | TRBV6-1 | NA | TGTGCCAGCAGTGAGGAGACGGGGCTTTTAGCCGGGGAGCTGTTTTTT | CASSEETGLLAGELFF
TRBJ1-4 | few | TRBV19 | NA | TGTGCCAGTAGTTGGACAGTCACAACTAATGAAAAACTGTTTTTT | CASSWTVTTNEKLFF
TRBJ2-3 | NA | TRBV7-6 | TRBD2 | TGTGCCAGCAGCTTATATTTTAGCGGGGACCCGAGCACAGATACGCAGTATTTT | CASSLYFSGDPSTDTQYF
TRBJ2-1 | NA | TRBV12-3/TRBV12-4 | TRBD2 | TGTGCCAGCAGCCTTCGCAGCGGGGGGCTAAACAATGAGCAGTTCTTC | CASSLRSGGLNNEQFF
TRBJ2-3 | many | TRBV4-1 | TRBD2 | TGCGCCAGCAGCCAAGATAGGCTAGCGGGTACTGGTCCTAGCACAGATACGCAGTATTTT | CASSQDRLAGTGPSTDTQYF
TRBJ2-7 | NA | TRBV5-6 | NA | TGTGCCAGCACCCCGGGGGCAACCTACGAGCAGTACTTC | CASTPGATYEQYF
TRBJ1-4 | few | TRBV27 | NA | TGTGCCAGCAGTCTGATATCGGGGGACGGTAAAAATGAAAAACTGTTTTTT | CASSLISGDGKNEKLFF
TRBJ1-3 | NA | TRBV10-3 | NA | TGTGCCATCTCCCGGACGACGGTGAACTCTGGAAACACCATATATTTT | CAISRTTVNSGNTIYF
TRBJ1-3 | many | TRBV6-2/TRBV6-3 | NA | TGTGCCAGCAGTTACTTGTCTTCTGGAAACACCATATATTTT | CASSYLSSGNTIYF
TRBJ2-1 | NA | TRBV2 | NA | TGTGCCAGCAGTGAAGATTCCACCTACAATGAGCAGTTCTTC | CASSEDSTYNEQFF
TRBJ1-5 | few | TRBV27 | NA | TGTGCCAGCAGCCACGGACAGTCAGATCAGCCCCAGCATTTT | CASSHGQSDQPQHF
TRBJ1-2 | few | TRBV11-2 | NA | TGTGCCAGCAGCTTGGGGGGCCCCTACACCTTC | CASSLGGPYTF
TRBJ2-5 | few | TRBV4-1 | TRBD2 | TGCGCCAGCAGCCAAGATACGAGACTAGCGGGGGGGCTGCACCAAGAGACCCAGTACTTC | CASSQDTRLAGGLHQETQYF
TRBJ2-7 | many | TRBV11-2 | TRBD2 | TGTGCCAGCAGCTTAGCCTCCCTACTAGCGGGGGTCACCTACGAGCAGTACTTC | CASSLASLLAGVTYEQYF
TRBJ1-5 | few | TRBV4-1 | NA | TGCGCCAGCAGCCAAGATTTAAGTCAGCCCCAGCATTTT | CASSQDLSQPQHF
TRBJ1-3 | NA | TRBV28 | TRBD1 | TGTGCCAGCAGTTTCCAGACAGGGTGGCCAAACACCATATATTTT | CASSFQTGWPNTIYF
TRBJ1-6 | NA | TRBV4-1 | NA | TGCGTCAGCAGCCAAGATGCGGTTGGTTCACCCCTCCACTTT | CVSSQDAVGSPLHF
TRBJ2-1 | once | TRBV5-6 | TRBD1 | TGTGCCAGCAGCTGGGAGGACAGGGTCTGGCAGTTCTTC | CASSWEDRVWQFF
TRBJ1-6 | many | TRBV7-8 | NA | TGTGCCAGCGATAAGGGCTCCTATAATTCACCCCTCCACTTT | CASDKGSYNSPLHF
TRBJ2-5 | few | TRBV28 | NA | TGTGCCAGCAGAATATTGCCCGGGGAGCTGGAGACCCAGTACTTC | CASRILPGELETQYF
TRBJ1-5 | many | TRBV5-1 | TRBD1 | TGCGCCAGCAGCAAAGGGACAGAGAGGCAGCCCCAGCATTTT | CASSKGTERQPQHF
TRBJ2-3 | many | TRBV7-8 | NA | TGTGCCAGCAGCCCCAAATGGGGGGTAGGTACAGATACGCAGTATTTT | CASSPKWGVGTDTQYF
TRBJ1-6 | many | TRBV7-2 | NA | TGTGCCAGCAGCCCCACACAGGGTCGGAATTCACCCCTCCACTTT | CASSPTQGRNSPLHF
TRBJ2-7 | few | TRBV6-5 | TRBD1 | TGTGCCAGCAGTTACTCGTGGGACAGGGCCCTCTCCTACGAGCAGTACTTC | CASSYSWDRALSYEQYF
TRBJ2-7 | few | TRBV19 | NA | TGTGCCAGTAGTATAGGCGAGGGAGCTTCCTACGAGCAGTACTTC | CASSIGEGASYEQYF
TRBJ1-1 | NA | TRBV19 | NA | TGTGCCAGTACTCTCAGGGCTGACAGAATGAACACTGAAGCTTTCTTT | CASTLRADRMNTEAFF
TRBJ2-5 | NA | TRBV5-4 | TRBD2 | TGTGCCAGCAGACCCCGGGGACTAGCGGATGAAGAGACCCAGTACTTC | CASRPRGLADEETQYF
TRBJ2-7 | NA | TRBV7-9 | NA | TGTGCCAGCAGCTGGACCGCAGATCCGAGCTACGAGCAGTACTTC | CASSWTADPSYEQYF
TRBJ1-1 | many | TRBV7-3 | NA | TGTGCCAGCAGCCTACTATCGGGCTTTTTGGACACTGAAGCTTTCTTT | CASSLLSGFLDTEAFF
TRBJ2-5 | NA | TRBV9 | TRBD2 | TGTGCCAGCAGCGTAGAGGCTAGCGGGGGAGAGACCCAGTACTTC | CASSVEASGGETQYF
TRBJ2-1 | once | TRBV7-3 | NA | TGTGCCAGCAGCTTAAAACCGGGGGCAGAGCAGTTCTTC | CASSLKPGAEQFF
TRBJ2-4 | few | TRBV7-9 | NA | TGTGCCAGCAGCTTAACGGGCAGGGGGGAACAGTACTTC | CASSLTGRGEQYF
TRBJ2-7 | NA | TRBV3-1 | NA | TGTGCCAGCAGCCAAGAAGTGTGGGGCGGAACCTACGAGCAGTACTTC | CASSQEVWGGTYEQYF
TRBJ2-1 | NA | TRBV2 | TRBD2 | TGTGCCACTAGCGGACTGGAGCAGTTCTTC | CATSGLEQFF
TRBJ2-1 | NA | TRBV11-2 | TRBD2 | TGTGCCAGCAGCTTATCGGGACTAAAGGTAGGGAATGAGCAGTTCTTC | CASSLSGLKVGNEQFF
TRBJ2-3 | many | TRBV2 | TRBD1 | TGTGCCAGCAGCGACGGGACAGGGTGGCAGGATACGCAGTATTTT | CASSDGTGWQDTQYF
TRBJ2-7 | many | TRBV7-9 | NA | TGTGCCAGCAGCTTCGAGGGCTACGAGCAGTACTTC | CASSFEGYEQYF
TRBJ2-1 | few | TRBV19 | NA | TGTGCCAGTAGTCCCGGGGTCGGAGGGGGCTACTACAATGAGCAGTTCTTC | CASSPGVGGGYYNEQFF
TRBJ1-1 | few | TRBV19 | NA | TGTGCCAGTAGTATTCATCAGCTTGGGTACACTGAAGCTTTCTTT | CASSIHQLGYTEAFF
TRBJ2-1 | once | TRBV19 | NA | TGTGCCAGTAGGACCGTAAATGAGCAGTTCTTC | CASRTVNEQFF
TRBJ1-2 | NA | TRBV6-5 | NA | TGTGCCAGCAGTTACCCAGGCTGGGATGGCTACACCTTC | CASSYPGWDGYTF
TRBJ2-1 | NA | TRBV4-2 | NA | TGTGCCAGCAGCCCCTCCCTGAGCGAGCAGTTCTTC | CASSPSLSEQFF
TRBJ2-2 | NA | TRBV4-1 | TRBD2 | TGCGCCAGCAGCCAACAACCCCCAGCGGGGGACACCGGGGAGCTGTTTTTT | CASSQQPPAGDTGELFF